These 2 T cell receptor beta chains were all obtained from the same sample, sequenced in a study of blood T cell repertoires in COVID-19. Here immunoSEQ multiplex PCR was the method, and the copy in TCRdb shows in-frame clones only, minus some. In the table there are about 290,000 clones, approximately 88% of which are singletons. Sequenced: PBMCs or T cells enriched from blood (not recorded which). These receptors came from a woman aged 40-49 years who had recovered from COVID-19.

This chain connects TRBV7-2 to TRBJ1-3, with TRBD1 as a possible D gene (5 bases). The CDR3 covers 16 residues. Looked up from germline, CDR1 is SGHTA and CDR2 is FQGNSA. Trimming took 5 bases from V and 2 from J, leaving 16 bases between them. The CDR3 sequence is CASSQNPQGAGNTIYF. The CDR3 DNA is TGTGCCAGCAGCCAAAATCCTCAGGGTGCTGGAAACACCATATATTTT. The whole variable domain, remainder taken from reference TRBV7-2 and TRBJ1-3, is GAGVSQSPSNKVTEKGKDVELRCDPISGHTALYWYRQSLGQGLEFLIYFQGNSAPDKSGLPSDRFSAERTGGSVSTLTIQRTQQEDSAVYLCASSQNPQGAGNTIYFGEGSWLTVV.

This clone has a single count. J is TRBJ2-5 and V is TRBV7-3; TRBD1 aligns across 7 bases. The CDR3 runs 14 residues. Germline values: CDR1 SGHTA, CDR2 FQGTGA. After removal of 3 bases from V and 2 bases from J, the junction contained 3 bases not matched to a gene. The CDR3 loop reads CASSLGQPQETQYF. CDR3 coding DNA: TGTGCCAGCAGCTTGGGACAGCCACAAGAGACCCAGTACTTC.